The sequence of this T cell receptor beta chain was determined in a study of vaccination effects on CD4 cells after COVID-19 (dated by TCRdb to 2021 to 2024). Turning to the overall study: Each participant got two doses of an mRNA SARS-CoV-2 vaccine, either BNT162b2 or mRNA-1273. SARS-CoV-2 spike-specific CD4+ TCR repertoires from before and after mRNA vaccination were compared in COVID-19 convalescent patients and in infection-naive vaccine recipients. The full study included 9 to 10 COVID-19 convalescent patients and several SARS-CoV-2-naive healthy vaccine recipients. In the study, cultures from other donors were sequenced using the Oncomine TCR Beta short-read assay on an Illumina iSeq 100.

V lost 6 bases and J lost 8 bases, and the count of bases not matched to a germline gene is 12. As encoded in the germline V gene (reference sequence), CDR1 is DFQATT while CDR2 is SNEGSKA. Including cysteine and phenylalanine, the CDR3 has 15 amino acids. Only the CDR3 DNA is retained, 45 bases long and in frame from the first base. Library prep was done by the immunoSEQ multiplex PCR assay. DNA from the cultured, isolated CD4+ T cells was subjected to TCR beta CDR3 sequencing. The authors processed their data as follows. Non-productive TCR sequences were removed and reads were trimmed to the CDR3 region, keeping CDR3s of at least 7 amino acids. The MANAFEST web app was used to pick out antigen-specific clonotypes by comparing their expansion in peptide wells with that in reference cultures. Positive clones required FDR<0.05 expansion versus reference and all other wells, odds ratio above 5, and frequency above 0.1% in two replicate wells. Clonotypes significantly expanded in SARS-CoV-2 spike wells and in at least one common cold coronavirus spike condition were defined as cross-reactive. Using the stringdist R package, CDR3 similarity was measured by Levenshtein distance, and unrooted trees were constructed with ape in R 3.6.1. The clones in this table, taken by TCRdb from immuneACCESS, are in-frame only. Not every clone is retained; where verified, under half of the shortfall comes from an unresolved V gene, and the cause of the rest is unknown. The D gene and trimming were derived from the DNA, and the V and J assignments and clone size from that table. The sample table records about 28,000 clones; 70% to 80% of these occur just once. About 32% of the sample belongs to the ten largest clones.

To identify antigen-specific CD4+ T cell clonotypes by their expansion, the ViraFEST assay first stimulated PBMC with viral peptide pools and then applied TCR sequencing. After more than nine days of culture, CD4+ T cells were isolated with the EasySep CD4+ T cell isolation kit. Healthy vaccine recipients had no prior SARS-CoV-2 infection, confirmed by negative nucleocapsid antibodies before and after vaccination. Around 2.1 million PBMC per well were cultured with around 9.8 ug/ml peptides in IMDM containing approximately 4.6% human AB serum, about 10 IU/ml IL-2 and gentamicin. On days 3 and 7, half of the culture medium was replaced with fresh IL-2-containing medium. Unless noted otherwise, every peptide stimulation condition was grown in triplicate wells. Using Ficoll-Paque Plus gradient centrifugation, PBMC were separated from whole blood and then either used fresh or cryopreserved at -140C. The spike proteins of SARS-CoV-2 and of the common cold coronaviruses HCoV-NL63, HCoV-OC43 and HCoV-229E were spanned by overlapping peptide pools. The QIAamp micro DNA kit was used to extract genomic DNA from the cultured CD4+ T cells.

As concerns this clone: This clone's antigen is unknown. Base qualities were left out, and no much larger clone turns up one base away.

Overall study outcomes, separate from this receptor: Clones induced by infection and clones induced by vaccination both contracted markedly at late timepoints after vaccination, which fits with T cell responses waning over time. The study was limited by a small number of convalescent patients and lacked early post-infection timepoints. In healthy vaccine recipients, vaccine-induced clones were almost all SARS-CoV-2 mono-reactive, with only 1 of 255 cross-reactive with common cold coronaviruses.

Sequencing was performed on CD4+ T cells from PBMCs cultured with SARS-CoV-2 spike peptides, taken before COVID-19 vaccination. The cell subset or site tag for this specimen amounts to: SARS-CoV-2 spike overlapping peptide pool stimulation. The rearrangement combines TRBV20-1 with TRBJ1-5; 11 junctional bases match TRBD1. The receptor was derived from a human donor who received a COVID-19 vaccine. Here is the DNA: TGCAGTGCCAGTAGAGGGGACAGGGGGACAGAGCCCCAGCATTTT. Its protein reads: CSASRGDRGTEPQHF.